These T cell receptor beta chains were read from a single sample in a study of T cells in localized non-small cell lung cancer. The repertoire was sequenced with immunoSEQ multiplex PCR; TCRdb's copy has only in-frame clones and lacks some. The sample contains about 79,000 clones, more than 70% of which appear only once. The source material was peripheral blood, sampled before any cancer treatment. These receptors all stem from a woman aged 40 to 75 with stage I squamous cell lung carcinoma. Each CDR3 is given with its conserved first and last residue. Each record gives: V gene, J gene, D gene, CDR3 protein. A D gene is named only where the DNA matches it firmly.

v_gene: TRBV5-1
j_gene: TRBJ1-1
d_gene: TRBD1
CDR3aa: CASSLGRTGDTEAFF

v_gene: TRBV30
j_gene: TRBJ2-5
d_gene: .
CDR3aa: CAWSAPDRQETQYF

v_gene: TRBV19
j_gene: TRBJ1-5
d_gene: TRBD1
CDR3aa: CASSIKDRPNQPQHF

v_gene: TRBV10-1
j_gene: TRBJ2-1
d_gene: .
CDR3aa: CASSAGDVALDEQFF

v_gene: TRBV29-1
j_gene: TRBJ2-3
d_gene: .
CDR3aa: CSDTDTQYF

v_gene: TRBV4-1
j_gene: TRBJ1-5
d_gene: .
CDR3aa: CASSQDPGVSNQPQHF

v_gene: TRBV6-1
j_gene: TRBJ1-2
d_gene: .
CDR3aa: CASTPPGLLGYGYTF

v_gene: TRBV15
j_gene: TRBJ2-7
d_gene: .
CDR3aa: CAISFSAYEQYF

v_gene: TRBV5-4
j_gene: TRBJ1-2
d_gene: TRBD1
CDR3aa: CASRGGTAFNYGYTF

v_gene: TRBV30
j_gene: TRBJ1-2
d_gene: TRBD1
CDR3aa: CAWNRGLSYGYTF

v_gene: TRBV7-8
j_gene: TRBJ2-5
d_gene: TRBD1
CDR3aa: CASWRGQDGETQYF

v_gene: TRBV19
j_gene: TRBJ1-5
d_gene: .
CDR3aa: CASSKSGNQPQHF

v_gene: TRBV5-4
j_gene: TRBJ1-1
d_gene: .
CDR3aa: CASSWGAGRSFF

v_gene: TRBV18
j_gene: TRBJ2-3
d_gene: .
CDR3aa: CASSPGGYTDTQYF

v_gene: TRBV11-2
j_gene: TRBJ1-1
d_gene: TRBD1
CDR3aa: CASSLGDRNTEAFF

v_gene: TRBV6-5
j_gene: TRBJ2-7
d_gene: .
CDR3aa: CASSARLGAPYEQYF

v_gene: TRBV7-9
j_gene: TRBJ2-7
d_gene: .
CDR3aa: CASSPIYEQYF

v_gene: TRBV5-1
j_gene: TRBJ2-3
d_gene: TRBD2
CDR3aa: CASSSDGTRVDTQYF

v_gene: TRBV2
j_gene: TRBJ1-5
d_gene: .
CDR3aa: CASSENGLPPHF

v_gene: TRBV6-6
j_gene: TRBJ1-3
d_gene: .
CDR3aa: CASSYSRGVYVTIYF

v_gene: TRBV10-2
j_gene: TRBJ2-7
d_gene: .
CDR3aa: CASSEGGHTYEQYF

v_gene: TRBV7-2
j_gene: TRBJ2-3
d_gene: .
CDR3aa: CASSPLAYADTQYF

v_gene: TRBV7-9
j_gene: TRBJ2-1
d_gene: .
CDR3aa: CASSLGAQGNNEQFF

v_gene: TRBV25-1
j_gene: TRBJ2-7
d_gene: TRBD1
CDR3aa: CASSELGTGDYEQYF

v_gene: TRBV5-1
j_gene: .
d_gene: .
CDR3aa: CASSLSPGTYEQYF

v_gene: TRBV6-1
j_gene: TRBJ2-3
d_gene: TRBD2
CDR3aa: CASNILAGGADTQYF

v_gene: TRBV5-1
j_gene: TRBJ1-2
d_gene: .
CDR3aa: CASSLGQGAYGYTF

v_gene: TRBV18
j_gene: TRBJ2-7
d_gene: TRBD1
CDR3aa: CASSPGQGISYEQYF

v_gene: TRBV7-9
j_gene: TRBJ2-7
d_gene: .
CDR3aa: CASSLFGMPGTYEQYF

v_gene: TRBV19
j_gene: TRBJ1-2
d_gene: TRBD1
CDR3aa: CASSLTGQYGYTF

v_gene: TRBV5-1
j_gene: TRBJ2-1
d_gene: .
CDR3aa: CASSLDGGAYNEQFF

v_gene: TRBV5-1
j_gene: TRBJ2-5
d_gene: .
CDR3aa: CASRPGSGTQETQYF

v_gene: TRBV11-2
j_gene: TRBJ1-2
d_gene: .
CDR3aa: CASSLEPGPNYGYTF

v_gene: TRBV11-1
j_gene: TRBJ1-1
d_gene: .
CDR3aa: CASSLAEKMNTEAFF

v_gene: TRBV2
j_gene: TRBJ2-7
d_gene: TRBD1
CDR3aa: CASTRTGVYEQYF

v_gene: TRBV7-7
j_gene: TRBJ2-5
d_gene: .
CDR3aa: CASSLAVRDGTQYF

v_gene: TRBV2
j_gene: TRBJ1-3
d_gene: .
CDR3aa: CASSEDARNTIYF